Listed here are 21 T cell receptor beta chains from one sample, sequenced in a study of CD8 T cells in ankylosing spondylitis. TCRdb reprocessed the 5' RACE reads via MiXCR and lists one record per CDR3 protein. The table shows roughly 150,000 distinct CDR3 sequences, with roughly 30% occurring only once. Sequenced sample: synovial fluid, either unsorted or a sorted T cell fraction (not recorded which). Receptor source: a male donor with ankylosing spondylitis.

This clonotype was observed a handful of times. The chain uses TRBV7-3 and TRBJ2-5; a weak D match, TRBD2 (7 bases). CDR1 SGHTA and CDR2 FQGTGA come from the germline V gene. The CDR3 has 15 residues. V was pared by 5 bases and J by 9 bases, with 22 bases between. This CDR3 reads CASSPGGGAQVAQYF. The CDR3 region has the DNA TGTGCCAGCAGCCCGGGTGGGGGGGCCCAGGTGGCCCAGTACTTC.

The rearrangement links TRBV5-5 to TRBJ2-7; D is undetermined. The CDR3 has 13 residues. The V gene lost 2 bases and the J gene lost 13 bases, with 19 bases spanning the gap. Germline V gene lookup returns CDR1 SGHKS and CDR2 YYEKEE (reference sequence). The CDR3 DNA reads TGTGCCAGCAGCTTAGCTGATAGGAGACCCCCCTACTTC. Translated: CASSLADRRPPYF.

The chain recombines TRBV2 with TRBJ2-7; a possible D gene is TRBD2 (7 bases). Germline V gene data show CDR1 as SNHLY and CDR2 as FYNNEI. The V end lost 1 base, the J end lost 3 bases, and 13 bases lay between the germline ends. The CDR3 consists of 15 residues. CDR3 in amino acids: CASSEGRGGYYEQYF. CDR3 bases: TGTGCCAGCAGTGAAGGGAGGGGGGGTTACTACGAGCAGTACTTC.

The rearrangement uses TRBV3-1 and TRBJ2-5; D is unclear. With 1 base removed from V and 2 bases from J, the gap between germline ends came to 8 bases. The CDR3 extends over 14 amino acids. Germline V gene sequence: CDR1 LGHDT, CDR2 YNNKEL (reference sequence). The CDR3 is CASSQGIVQETQYF. CDR3 DNA: TGTGCCAGCAGCCAAGGTATAGTGCAAGAGACCCAGTACTTC.

In its sample, this clonotype was seen a few times. The rearrangement links TRBV12-3 or TRBV12-4 to TRBJ1-3; 7 bases fit TRBD1. The CDR3 is 18 residues long. V was pared by 8 bases and J by 1 base, with 17 bases of the junction left unmatched. CDR3 residues: CASAGGSQGRRSGNTIYF. In nucleotides, the CDR3 is TGTGCCAGCGCCGGGGGTTCACAGGGGCGCCGTTCTGGAAACACCATATATTTT.

This clonotype turned up a few times. The chain recombines TRBV2 with TRBJ1-1; a weak D match, TRBD1 (5 bases). V shed 4 bases and J shed 11 bases, with 14 bases lying between them. Germline loops: CDR1 SNHLY, CDR2 FYNNEI. The CDR3 is 12 amino acids. CDR3 sequence: CASSAMGRDAFF. The CDR3 DNA reads as TGTGCCAGCAGTGCAATGGGCAGGGATGCTTTCTTT.

This clonotype showed up just a few times. The gene calls are TRBV5-1 and TRBJ2-4; tentative D call: TRBD2 (6 bases). CDR1 SGHRS and CDR2 YFSETQ come from the germline V gene. The CDR3 loop spans 15 amino acids. V was cut by 0 bases and J by 4 bases, with 11 bases left in between. The chain's CDR3 is CASSLVGDLKNIQYF. Here the CDR3 DNA reads TGCGCCAGCAGCTTGGTGGGGGACTTAAAAAACATTCAGTACTTC.

This clonotype was observed a handful of times. V usage is TRBV20-1 and J usage is TRBJ2-3; TRBD1 is a possible D gene (5 bases). This CDR3 comprises 20 residues. Germline CDR1 DFQATT, CDR2 SNEGSKA (reference sequence). The V and J ends lost 0 bases and 0 bases respectively, with 25 bases between them. CDR3 in DNA: TGCAGTGCTAGAGATCGGTACTGGGGATCCCTGACAGCTAGCACAGATACGCAGTATTTT. This sequence encodes CSARDRYWGSLTASTDTQYF.

This clonotype was seen ten or more times. This chain links TRBV20-1 with TRBJ2-3; 8 nucleotides match TRBD2. Germline loops: CDR1 DFQATT, CDR2 SNEGSKA (reference sequence). The CDR3 is 14 amino acids. The trim removed 6 bases at V and 5 bases at J, leaving 10 bases unmatched. CDR3 loop: CSAPGGGQGDTQYF. The CDR3 DNA reads TGCAGTGCCCCGGGGGGGGGGCAGGGAGATACGCAGTATTTT.

The chain has TRBV6-1 and TRBJ1-1; a possible D gene is TRBD1 (6 bases). This CDR3 is 15 amino acids long. Germline-derived CDR1 and CDR2 are MNHNS and SASEGT. V was pared by 9 bases and J by 3 bases, with 20 bases between. As DNA, the CDR3 is TGTGCCAGTGGCTCCGGACAGAACCAAGACACTGAAGCTTTCTTT. Amino acids: CASGSGQNQDTEAFF.

This clonotype was seen more than once but under ten times. The chain carries TRBV5-1 and TRBJ1-6; D gene unclear. There are 15 residues in the CDR3. Trimming stripped 0 bases from V and 5 bases from J, with 9 bases between. Per the germline V gene, CDR1 is SGHRS and CDR2 is YFSETQ. For the CDR3, the DNA is TGCGCCAGCAGCTTGGAAGGGCAGAATAATTCACCCCTCCACTTT. It yields the protein CASSLEGQNNSPLHF.

V and J are TRBV9 and TRBJ1-5, with 7 nucleotides matching TRBD1. Germline trimming cut 3 bases from V and 4 bases from J; bases unmatched to any gene: 4. The CDR3 spans 14 residues. Germline lookup yields CDR1 SGDLS and CDR2 YYNGEE. The CDR3 DNA reads TGTGCCAGCAGCGGGGGACAGAAGAATCAGCCCCAGCATTTT. It codes for CASSGGQKNQPQHF.

This clonotype was observed a few times. This sequence joins TRBV20-1 and TRBJ2-2, with D perhaps matching TRBD2 (6 bases). V lost 1 base and J 7 bases, leaving 13 bases between the germline ends. Germline values: CDR1 DFQATT, CDR2 SNEGSKA (reference sequence). This CDR3 has 14 residues. Here the CDR3 DNA reads TGCAGTGCTAGAGGGGGACTGGGAGACGGGGAGCTGTTTTTT. It is translated as CSARGGLGDGELFF.

This clonotype was detected only a few times. The CDR3 bases are TGTGCCAGCAGTGGGTACCAAGAGACCCAGTACTTC. It codes for CASSGYQETQYF. The chain joins TRBV12-3 or TRBV12-4 to TRBJ2-5; D gene ambiguous. The CDR3 runs to 12 residues. Deletions cut 5 bases from V and 0 bases from J, with 4 bases between.

This clonotype has just a few counts. The V call is TRBV7-9, the J call TRBJ1-1; 7 bases map to TRBD1. Unmatched junction bases numbered 4, after V lost 5 bases and J lost 7 bases. Per germline, CDR1 SEHNR and CDR2 FQNEAQ (reference sequence). The CDR3 spans 12 residues. The CDR3: CASSPDRDEAFF. CDR3 DNA sequence: TGTGCCAGCAGCCCTGACAGGGATGAAGCTTTCTTT.

The chain uses TRBV20-1 and TRBJ2-5; 10 nucleotides match TRBD2. V shed 0 bases, J shed 9 bases, and the junction held 19 bases outside the gene matches. The CDR3 totals 18 residues. CDR1 and CDR2 from the germline V gene are DFQATT and SNEGSKA (reference sequence). The CDR3 nucleotides read TGCAGTGCTAGAGATGGTCGATGGGCTAGCGGGGGCTCGGGGGCCCAGTACTTC. This codes for CSARDGRWASGGSGAQYF.

This clonotype was detected a few times. The chain has TRBV5-5 and TRBJ1-1; D is undetermined. Trimming removed 0 bases at V and 8 bases at J, with 8 bases between. Germline-derived CDR1 and CDR2 are SGHKS and YYEKEE (reference sequence). The CDR3 extends over 12 amino acids. CDR3 in amino acids: CASSLAGREAFF. The CDR3 region has the DNA TGTGCCAGCAGCTTGGCCGGTCGAGAAGCTTTCTTT.

The V call is TRBV20-1, the J call TRBJ2-7, with 7 bases fitting TRBD2. V dropped 3 bases and J dropped 2; count of bases not matched to a gene: 7. Looked up from germline, CDR1 is DFQATT and CDR2 is SNEGSKA (reference sequence). CDR3 length equals 14 residues. The CDR3 protein is CSASLQRDAYEQYF. The CDR3 DNA reads as TGCAGTGCTAGTCTCCAGCGGGATGCCTACGAGCAGTACTTC.

V is TRBV7-6 and J is TRBJ2-3, with TRBD2 identical over 7 bases. V dropped 5 bases and J dropped 3; count of bases not matched to a gene: 8. The CDR3 loop spans 15 amino acids. CDR1 SGHVS and CDR2 FNYEAQ come from the germline V gene. The CDR3 loop reads CASSPGLVETDTQYF. The CDR3 nucleotides are TGTGCCAGCAGCCCAGGACTAGTGGAAACAGATACGCAGTATTTT.

This clonotype was detected a few times. V is TRBV7-2 and J is TRBJ1-4; D uncertain. V lost 5 bases, J lost 3 bases, and 13 bases lay in between. CDR1 and CDR2 (germline): SGHTA, FQGNSA. The CDR3 has 15 residues. CDR3 amino acids: CASSPRGRANEKLFF. The CDR3 bases are TGTGCCAGCAGCCCCCGAGGAAGGGCTAATGAAAAACTGTTTTTT.

This chain joins TRBV7-2 and TRBJ1-1; the D is unclear. This CDR3 region has 11 residues. V was trimmed by 2 bases and J by 8 bases, leaving 6 bases between them. CDR1 SGHTA and CDR2 FQGNSA come from the germline V gene. CDR3 in amino acids: CASSLRSEAFF. CDR3 in DNA: TGTGCCAGCAGCTTACGCTCCGAAGCTTTCTTT.